Listed here are 24 T cell receptor beta chains from one sample, sequenced in a study of blood T cell repertoires in COVID-19. Measured with immunoSEQ multiplex PCR; TCRdb has only the in-frame clones, and not every one. The sample includes a few hundred thousand clones, around 90% of them seen just once. Sequencing used PBMCs or T cells enriched from blood (not recorded which). These receptors were obtained from a woman in her late teens or twenties who had recovered from COVID-19.

The chain combines TRBV19 with TRBJ1-2; TRBD1 matches 9 bases. CDR1 and CDR2 (germline): LNHDA, SQIVND (reference sequence). CDR3 length equals 15 residues. Losses at the gene ends were 6 bases for V and 7 bases for J; bases not matched to a gene: 12. CDR3 DNA sequence: TGTGCCAGTAGGATCCGAGGCTACAGGGGGCTTGGCTACACCTTC. It is translated as CASRIRGYRGLGYTF.

V usage is TRBV28 and J usage is TRBJ1-1, with a tentative D call TRBD1 (6 bases). V lost 7 bases and J 7 bases, leaving 19 bases between the germline ends. Per the germline V gene, CDR1 is MDHEN and CDR2 is SYDVKM. This CDR3 has 14 residues. CDR3 sequence reads: CASKPATGYLEAFF. In DNA, the CDR3 is TGTGCCAGCAAGCCCGCTACAGGGTACCTTGAAGCTTTCTTT.

With regard to this clone: Additional DNA sequences in this sample encode the identical CDR3. J is TRBJ2-7 and V is TRBV5-1; TRBD2 is a possible D gene (6 bases). V lost 4 bases, J lost 3 bases, and 11 bases lay in between. Germline V lookup: CDR1 SGHRS, CDR2 YFSETQ. The CDR3 extends over 13 amino acids. CDR3 bases: TGCGCCAGCAGCCCTACCGGGAGCTACGAGCAGTACTTC. This encodes CASSPTGSYEQYF.

This rearrangement joins TRBV10-3 to TRBJ1-1, with 7 bases identical to TRBD1. Per the germline V gene, CDR1 is ENHRY and CDR2 is SYGVKD. The V gene end was trimmed by 0 bases and the J gene end by 1 base; junction bases not matched to a gene: 2. The CDR3 runs to 15 residues. The CDR3 region has the DNA TGTGCCATCAGTGAGTCGAGGACAGGGAACACTGAAGCTTTCTTT. Its protein is CAISESRTGNTEAFF.

The rearrangement joins TRBV30 to TRBJ2-7; D is unclear. V gave up 2 bases and J gave up 0 bases, with 11 bases separating them. The CDR3 length is 14 residues. CDR1 is GTSNPN and CDR2 is SVGIG in the germline V gene (reference sequence). CDR3 sequence (DNA): TGTGCCTGGAGTCCCGACTCTTCCTCCTACGAGCAGTACTTC. Encoded protein: CAWSPDSSSYEQYF. Together with reference TRBV30 and TRBJ2-7, the CDR3 gives the full variable domain: SQTIHQWPATLVQPVGSPLSLECTVEGTSNPNLYWYRQAAGRGLQLLFYSVGIGQISSEVPQNLSASRPQDRQFILSSKKLLLSDSGFYLCAWSPDSSSYEQYFGPGTRLTVT.

The rearrangement links TRBV6-5 to TRBJ2-1; 9 bases line up with TRBD2. Germline CDR1 MNHEY, CDR2 SVGAGI. Trimming cost V 0 bases and J 4 bases; bases outside gene matches: 4. This CDR3 has 16 amino acids. CDR3 DNA: TGTGCCAGCAGTTACTCACCAGCGGGGGGATACAATGAGCAGTTCTTC. This gives the protein CASSYSPAGGYNEQFF.

The chain carries TRBV6-2 or TRBV6-3 and TRBJ1-2; 9 bases are shared with TRBD1. The germline V gene encodes CDR1 MNHEY and CDR2 SVGEGT. J gave up 4 bases and V 6 bases, and 6 bases lay outside the gene matches. The CDR3 is made up of 14 amino acids. In nucleotides, the CDR3 is TGTGCCAGCAGCCCGGGACAGGGACTCTATGGCTACACCTTC. Protein: CASSPGQGLYGYTF.

The gene calls are TRBV6-5 and TRBJ1-1; 7 bases align to TRBD1. Germline V gene lookup returns CDR1 MNHEY and CDR2 SVGAGI. The junction had 7 bases not matched to a gene; V was cut back by 6 bases and J by 0 bases. This CDR3 region has 15 residues. CDR3 sequence (DNA): TGTGCCAGCAGCAAACAGGGGAATTTGAACACTGAAGCTTTCTTT. Protein: CASSKQGNLNTEAFF.

The chain is built from TRBV11-3 and TRBJ2-4; 12 bases are shared with TRBD1. CDR3 size: 15 residues. After removal of 8 bases from V and 7 bases from J, the junction contained 9 bases not matched to a gene. Germline CDR1 reads SGHNT; CDR2 reads YENEEA. CDR3 residues: CASSSSGTGGNIQYF. In nucleotides, the CDR3 is TGTGCCAGCTCATCCTCCGGGACAGGGGGCAACATTCAGTACTTC.

The chain uses TRBV30 and TRBJ1-1; no firm D call. Germline V gene sequence: CDR1 GTSNPN, CDR2 SVGIG (reference sequence). The CDR3 consists of 13 residues. Trimming left V 2 bases short and J 1 base short, with 8 bases between. CDR3 sequence: CAWSLTKNTEAFF. For the CDR3, the DNA is TGTGCCTGGAGTCTGACAAAGAACACTGAAGCTTTCTTT.

The chain employs TRBV5-1 and TRBJ2-7, with D possibly TRBD1 on 5 matching bases. CDR3 length: 14 residues. V was pared by 2 bases and J by 0 bases, with 9 bases between. Germline V gene lookup returns CDR1 SGHRS and CDR2 YFSETQ. The CDR3 protein is CASSFTTASYEQYF. Here the CDR3 DNA reads TGCGCCAGCAGCTTCACGACAGCCTCCTACGAGCAGTACTTC.

The rearrangement links TRBV5-1 to TRBJ1-5, with 9 bases matching TRBD1. J was trimmed by 0 bases and V by 4 bases; bases with no gene match: 5. The CDR3 loop spans 16 amino acids. From germline, CDR1 is SGHRS and CDR2 YFSETQ. The CDR3, as DNA: TGCGCCAGCAGCAGCGGGACAGGGCTTAGCAATCAGCCCCAGCATTTT. It encodes CASSSGTGLSNQPQHF.

The chain recombines TRBV5-5 with TRBJ2-7, with D perhaps matching TRBD1 (5 bases). Trimming stripped 2 bases from V and 2 bases from J, with 14 bases between. The CDR3 is 15 amino acids. CDR1 is SGHKS, CDR2 YYEKEE, per germline (reference sequence). The CDR3 spells CASSFRVQIAYEQYF. CDR3 DNA sequence: TGTGCCAGCAGCTTCAGGGTCCAAATTGCCTACGAGCAGTACTTC.

The chain combines TRBV5-1 with TRBJ2-7; 10 bases fit TRBD2. Germline V gene sequence: CDR1 SGHRS, CDR2 YFSETQ. The CDR3 extends over 15 amino acids. The V and J ends lost 5 bases and 2 bases, in that order; junction bases with no gene match: 7. Here the CDR3 DNA reads TGCGCCAGCAGATTTAGCGGGGGGTTTACCTACGAGCAGTACTTC. Its protein product is CASRFSGGFTYEQYF.

This clone was counted a few times. The V and J genes are TRBV27 and TRBJ1-2; D may be TRBD1 (6 bases). The V gene lost 6 bases and the J gene lost 8 bases, with 16 bases spanning the gap. CDR3 length: 13 amino acids. The germline CDR1 and CDR2 sequences are MNHEY and SMNVEV (reference sequence). CDR3 residues: CASSPLGAVGYTF. As DNA, the CDR3 is TGTGCCAGCAGCCCTCTGGGGGCAGTCGGCTACACCTTC.

As concerns this clone: Distinct nucleotide sequences in the sample also encode this CDR3. CDR3 nucleotide sequence: TGCGCCAGCAGCCGTGAGGGCTCTGGAAACACCATATATTTT. Translating it yields CASSREGSGNTIYF. The genes are TRBV5-1 and TRBJ1-3, with unresolved D. The CDR3 sequence is 14 residues long. Per the germline V gene, CDR1 is SGHRS and CDR2 is YFSETQ. Trimming removed 4 bases from V and 0 bases from J, with 8 bases in between.

The J gene is TRBJ1-1, the V gene TRBV5-3, with D perhaps matching TRBD1 (6 bases). TRBV5-3 is identified as an open reading frame with a role that is uncertain. Trimming shortened V by 5 bases and J by 7 bases, and 12 bases separated the two germline ends. The CDR3 runs 12 residues. This CDR3 reads CARRCPGDEAFF. In DNA form, the CDR3 reads TGTGCCAGAAGATGCCCAGGGGATGAAGCTTTCTTT.

This clone was seen only a few times. The chain couples TRBV7-9 to TRBJ1-5, with TRBD1 matching 9 bases. Germline values: CDR1 SEHNR, CDR2 FQNEAQ (reference sequence). This CDR3 is 15 amino acids long. J gave up 4 bases and V 5 bases, and 6 bases lay outside the gene matches. The CDR3 reads CASSPVGQGNQPQHF. The DNA of the CDR3 is TGTGCCAGCAGCCCGGTGGGACAGGGAAATCAGCCCCAGCATTTT.

The chain has TRBV30 and TRBJ1-1; D is possibly TRBD1 (6 bases). Germline V gives CDR1 GTSNPN, CDR2 SVGIG (reference sequence). The CDR3 consists of 14 residues. The V end lost 4 bases, the J end lost 4 bases, and 16 bases lay between the germline ends. The CDR3 here is CAWKFGGGSTEAFF. CDR3 sequence (DNA): TGTGCCTGGAAATTTGGGGGCGGGAGCACTGAAGCTTTCTTT.

This chain uses TRBV11-2 with TRBJ1-1; 8 positions agree with TRBD1. Germline CDR1 is SGHAT and CDR2 is FQNNGV. J lost 4 bases, V lost 2 bases, and 6 bases had no gene match. CDR3 length equals 15 residues. The CDR3 DNA sequence: TGTGCCAGCAGCTTATTGACAGGGGAGATCACTGAAGCTTTCTTT. It codes for CASSLLTGEITEAFF.

The V and J genes are TRBV18 and TRBJ1-1; TRBD1 matches at 7 bases. CDR3 size: 17 residues. V shed 3 bases and J 5 bases; nucleotides not matched to a gene: 15. Germline CDR1 reads KGHSH; CDR2 reads LQKENI. The DNA of the CDR3 is TGTGCCAGCTCACCTTACTGGAGTATTACAGGGGAAACTGAAGCTTTCTTT. Encoded protein: CASSPYWSITGETEAFF.

The chain has TRBV6-2 or TRBV6-3 and TRBJ2-3; TRBD2 is a possible D gene (5 bases). Germline V gene data show CDR1 as MNHEY and CDR2 as SVGEGT. V dropped 2 bases and J dropped 6 bases, with 15 bases sitting between them. The CDR3 is 15 residues long. CDR3 in DNA: TGTGCCAGCAGTTACCCACCCCGGATAGCGGATACGCAGTATTTT. It translates to CASSYPPRIADTQYF.

The rearrangement links TRBV7-6 to TRBJ1-2; D call uncertain. This CDR3 spans 14 amino acids. V was shortened by 1 base and J by 7 bases, with 13 bases between the two germline ends. Looked up from germline, CDR1 is SGHVS and CDR2 is FNYEAQ. CDR3 in DNA: TGTGCCAGCAGCTTAGTCCGGGGTACGCGTGGCTACACCTTC. It encodes CASSLVRGTRGYTF.

The chain carries TRBV6-5 and TRBJ1-2; perhaps TRBD1 as D (6 bases). This CDR3 has 12 residues. The germline V gene has CDR1 MNHEY and CDR2 SVGAGI. V dropped 8 bases and J dropped 1 base, with 8 bases sitting between them. The CDR3, as DNA: TGTGCCAGCCGGACAGTTAACTATGGCTACACCTTC. This encodes CASRTVNYGYTF.